These 20 T cell receptor beta chains share one sample of origin, sequenced in a study of shared clonotypes between healthy human individuals. Libraries were prepared by immunoSEQ multiplex PCR; TCRdb keeps only in-frame clonotypes and omits some of them. The sample yields about 1 million clones, roughly 70% seen once. Sequencing was carried out using memory CD4+ T cells sorted from blood. Subset here: CD45RA-negative fraction. The receptors stem from a young man in good health.

The CDR3 coding sequence is TGTGCCAGCAGCTTGGCTGGGGGGGGAGGTGCGACCCAGTACTTC. The encoded protein is CASSLAGGGGATQYF. This sequence joins TRBV5-4 and TRBJ2-5, with 7 bases lining up with TRBD2. After removal of 0 bases from V and 7 bases from J, the junction contained 9 bases not matched to a gene. This CDR3 comprises 15 residues. In germline, CDR1 is SGHNT, CDR2 YYREEE (reference sequence).

This clone came up many times. The chain joins TRBV7-3 to TRBJ2-6; a possible D gene is TRBD2 (5 bases). Deletions cut 5 bases from V and 2 bases from J, with 13 bases between. Per the germline V gene, CDR1 is SGHTA and CDR2 is FQGTGA. There are 16 residues in the CDR3. The CDR3 loop is CASSPALGAGANVLTF. The CDR3 region has the DNA TGTGCCAGCAGCCCGGCCCTCGGGGCTGGGGCCAACGTCCTGACTTTC.

CDR3 sequence reads: CASSVGPDSSEQYF. The CDR3 DNA reads as TGTGCCAGCAGCGTAGGGCCGGACTCTAGTGAGCAGTACTTC. The chain recombines TRBV9 with TRBJ2-7, with D possibly TRBD2 on 5 matching bases. V was clipped by 0 bases and J by 7 bases, with 14 bases between them. The CDR3 sequence is 14 residues long. In germline, CDR1 is SGDLS, CDR2 YYNGEE. The complete variable domain, with remaining parts taken from reference TRBV9 and TRBJ2-7, reads DSGVTQTPKHLITATGQRVTLRCSPRSGDLSVYWYQQSLDQGLQFLIQYYNGEERAKGNILERFSAQQFPDLHSELNLSSLELGDSALYFCASSVGPDSSEQYFGPGTRLTVT.

The V gene is TRBV4-2, the J gene TRBJ2-5; 13 bases fit TRBD2. The end of the DNA aligns better with TRBJ2-7, so the J call may be wrong. The CDR3 sequence is 16 residues long. The germline V gene encodes CDR1 LGHNA and CDR2 YNFKEQ. The CDR3 loop reads CASSLDGTSGNYEQYF. The CDR3 nucleotides read TGTGCCAGCAGCCTCGACGGGACTAGCGGGAACTACGAGCAGTACTTC.

A few counts support this clone. The rearrangement links TRBV30 to TRBJ1-1, with 7 bases that match TRBD1. Per the germline V gene, CDR1 is GTSNPN and CDR2 is SVGIG (reference sequence). V gave up 3 bases and J gave up 4 bases; unmatched junction bases: 5. The CDR3 extends over 13 amino acids. This chain's CDR3 is CAWRRGGRTEAFF. The CDR3 coding sequence is TGTGCCTGGAGAAGAGGGGGCCGCACTGAAGCTTTCTTT.

The CDR3 DNA follows: TGTGCCAGCAGTTTGAGCGGGGCGAAGGGCGAGCAGTACTTC. Translated: CASSLSGAKGEQYF. The chain joins TRBV27 to TRBJ2-7; 7 bases line up with TRBD2. V dropped 3 bases and J dropped 6; count of bases not matched to a gene: 8. The V gene's germline CDR1 is MNHEY and CDR2 SMNVEV (reference sequence). This CDR3 spans 14 amino acids.

The CDR3 DNA sequence: TGTGCCAGCAGCGTACCCCGGACAGGGGGAAACCCCTTGGGCGGGGAGCTGTTTTTT. Translating gives CASSVPRTGGNPLGGELFF. The J gene is TRBJ2-2, the V gene TRBV9; 10 bases map to TRBD1. J gave up 7 bases and V 1 base, and 16 bases lay outside the gene matches. The germline CDR1 and CDR2 sequences are SGDLS and YYNGEE. The CDR3 runs 19 residues.

V usage is TRBV5-5 and J usage is TRBJ1-5; tentatively, D is TRBD1 (5 bases). The CDR3 is 15 amino acids. V lost 3 bases, J lost 3 bases, and 13 bases lay in between. Germline CDR1 is SGHKS and CDR2 is YYEKEE (reference sequence). The CDR3 coding sequence is TGTGCCAGCAGCTGGGGACCGCAGTCCAATCAGCCCCAGCATTTT. Translated: CASSWGPQSNQPQHF.

The J gene is TRBJ2-7, the V gene TRBV6-6; D might be TRBD1 (6 bases). The germline CDR1 and CDR2 sequences are MNHNY and SVGAGI (reference sequence). The CDR3 loop spans 16 amino acids. V gave up 5 bases and J gave up 0 bases, with 17 bases separating them. The CDR3 DNA reads as TGTGCCAGCAGTCCCGGGGACATGGGTAACTCCTACGAGCAGTACTTC. This sequence encodes CASSPGDMGNSYEQYF.

This clone was counted many times. J is TRBJ1-6 and V is TRBV7-9, with D possibly matching TRBD1 (6 bases). Between the trimmed V and J ends, which lost 8 bases and 7 bases, there was a span of 12 bases. The CDR3 has 13 residues. The germline CDR1 and CDR2 sequences are SEHNR and FQNEAQ (reference sequence). The CDR3 protein is CASGRGINSPLHF. The DNA of the CDR3 is TGTGCCAGCGGCAGGGGAATAAATTCACCCCTCCACTTT.

The chain is built from TRBV7-9 and TRBJ1-2, with 8 bases lining up with TRBD1. Looked up from germline, CDR1 is SEHNR and CDR2 is FQNEAQ (reference sequence). There are 13 residues in the CDR3. Unmatched junction bases numbered 2, after V lost 1 base and J lost 7 bases. The CDR3 here is CASSLGTGFGYTF. The CDR3 DNA reads as TGTGCCAGCAGCTTAGGGACAGGGTTTGGCTACACCTTC.

The CDR3 nucleotides are TGTGCCTGGAGTGCCCGACAGGGCGCGAACAATCAGCCCCAGCATTTT. Translation: CAWSARQGANNQPQHF. The chain links TRBV30 to TRBJ1-5; 7 positions match TRBD1. Germline-derived CDR1 and CDR2 are GTSNPN and SVGIG (reference sequence). CDR3 size: 16 residues. V lost 1 base and J lost 3; bases outside the gene matches: 9. The full variable domain, rest sourced from reference TRBV30 and TRBJ1-5, is SQTIHQWPATLVQPVGSPLSLECTVEGTSNPNLYWYRQAAGRGLQLLFYSVGIGQISSEVPQNLSASRPQDRQFILSSKKLLLSDSGFYLCAWSARQGANNQPQHFGDGTRLSIL.

The chain uses TRBV10-3 and TRBJ1-6, with D perhaps TRBD1 (6 bases). CDR1 and CDR2 (germline): ENHRY, SYGVKD. The CDR3 loop spans 16 amino acids. V dropped 0 bases and J dropped 9 bases, with 15 bases sitting between them. The CDR3 coding sequence is TGTGCCATCAGTGAGTCTCAGGGGCTGACGGGTTCACCCCTCCACTTT. Translation: CAISESQGLTGSPLHF.

This chain connects TRBV4-2 to TRBJ1-1; D is unresolved. Germline V gene lookup returns CDR1 LGHNA and CDR2 YNFKEQ. The V end was cut by 5 bases, the J end by 7 bases, with 14 bases between. This CDR3 region has 13 residues. This CDR3 reads CASSAVGSNEAFF. The CDR3 DNA reads TGTGCCAGCAGCGCTGTCGGTTCGAATGAAGCTTTCTTT.

The rearrangement uses TRBV11-2 and TRBJ2-7, with TRBD2 matching over 10 bases. The CDR3 length is 14 residues. J was trimmed by 6 bases and V by 3 bases; bases with no gene match: 5. CDR1 and CDR2 from the germline V gene are SGHAT and FQNNGV. As DNA, the CDR3 is TGTGCCAGCAGCTTTCAGACTAGCGGGCTCGAGCAGTACTTC. It is translated as CASSFQTSGLEQYF.

V is TRBV10-2 and J is TRBJ2-7; D possibly corresponds to TRBD2 (6 bases). The CDR3 is 12 amino acids. Deletions cut 6 bases from V and 4 bases from J, with 10 bases between. Looked up from germline, CDR1 is WSHSY and CDR2 is SAAADI. The CDR3 DNA reads as TGCGCCAGCAGGGCGGGGTGGTACGAGCAGTACTTC. Encoded protein: CASRAGWYEQYF.

This clone appeared a few times. The chain employs TRBV10-3 and TRBJ2-7; 12 bases align to TRBD2. The germline V gene has CDR1 ENHRY and CDR2 SYGVKD. Unmatched junction bases numbered 4, after V lost 7 bases and J lost 6 bases. The CDR3 has 13 amino acids. The CDR3 is CAIMTSGSSEQYF. CDR3 bases: TGTGCCATCATGACTAGCGGGAGTAGCGAGCAGTACTTC.

The CDR3 bases are TGTGCCAGCAGTTACACGCAGGGGACCCAGTACTTC. Translation gives CASSYTQGTQYF. This chain joins TRBV6-6 and TRBJ2-5, with a tentative D call TRBD1 (5 bases). The germline gives CDR1 MNHNY, CDR2 SVGAGI (reference sequence). Trimming took 2 bases from V and 7 from J, leaving 8 bases between them. CDR3 size: 12 residues.

This clone was counted many times. Distinct nucleotide sequences in the sample also encode this CDR3. J is TRBJ2-7 and V is TRBV28; maybe TRBD1 (7 bases). The CDR3 extends over 12 amino acids. V was pared by 5 bases and J by 7 bases, with 12 bases between. Germline lookup yields CDR1 MDHEN and CDR2 SYDVKM. The CDR3 spells CASSLQGREQYF. CDR3 in DNA: TGTGCCAGCAGTCTACAGGGGAGGGAGCAGTACTTC.

This chain joins TRBV5-1 and TRBJ1-4; 7 nucleotides align to TRBD1. Germline V gene sequence: CDR1 SGHRS, CDR2 YFSETQ. Losses at the gene ends were 5 bases for V and 7 bases for J; bases not matched to a gene: 11. This CDR3 is built from 15 residues. The CDR3 loop reads CASRLQGYDGEKLFF. In nucleotides, the CDR3 is TGCGCCAGCAGACTACAGGGGTATGATGGTGAAAAACTGTTTTTT.